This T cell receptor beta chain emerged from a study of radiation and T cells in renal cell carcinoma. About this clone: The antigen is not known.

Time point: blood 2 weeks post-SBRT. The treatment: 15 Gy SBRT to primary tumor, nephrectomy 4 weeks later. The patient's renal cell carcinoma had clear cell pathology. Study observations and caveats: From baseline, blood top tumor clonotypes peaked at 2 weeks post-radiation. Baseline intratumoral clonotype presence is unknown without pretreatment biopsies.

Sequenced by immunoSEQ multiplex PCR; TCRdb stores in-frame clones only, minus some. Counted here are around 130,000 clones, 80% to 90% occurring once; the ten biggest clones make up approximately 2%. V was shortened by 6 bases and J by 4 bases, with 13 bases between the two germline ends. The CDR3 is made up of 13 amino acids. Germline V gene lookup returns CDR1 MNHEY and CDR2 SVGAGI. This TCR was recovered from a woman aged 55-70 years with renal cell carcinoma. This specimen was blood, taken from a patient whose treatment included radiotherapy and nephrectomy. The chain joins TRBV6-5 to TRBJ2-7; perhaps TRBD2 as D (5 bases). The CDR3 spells CASRLDSIYEQYF. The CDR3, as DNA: TGTGCCAGCAGATTGGACTCGATATACGAGCAGTACTTC.